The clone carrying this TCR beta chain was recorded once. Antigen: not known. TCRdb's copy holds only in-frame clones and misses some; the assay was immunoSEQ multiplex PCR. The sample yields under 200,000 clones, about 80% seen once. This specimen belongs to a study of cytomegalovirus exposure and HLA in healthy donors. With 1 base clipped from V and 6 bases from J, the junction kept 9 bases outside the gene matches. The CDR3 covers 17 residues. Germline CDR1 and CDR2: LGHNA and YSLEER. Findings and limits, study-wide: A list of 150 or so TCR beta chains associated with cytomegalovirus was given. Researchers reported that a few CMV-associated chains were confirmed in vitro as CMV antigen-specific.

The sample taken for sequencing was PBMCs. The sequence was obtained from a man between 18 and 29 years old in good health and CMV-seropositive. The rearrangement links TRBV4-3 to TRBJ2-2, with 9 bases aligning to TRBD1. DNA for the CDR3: TGCGCCAGCAGCCAAGGTGGGCCGGGACAGGGATCCGGGGAGCTGTTTTTT. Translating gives CASSQGGPGQGSGELFF.